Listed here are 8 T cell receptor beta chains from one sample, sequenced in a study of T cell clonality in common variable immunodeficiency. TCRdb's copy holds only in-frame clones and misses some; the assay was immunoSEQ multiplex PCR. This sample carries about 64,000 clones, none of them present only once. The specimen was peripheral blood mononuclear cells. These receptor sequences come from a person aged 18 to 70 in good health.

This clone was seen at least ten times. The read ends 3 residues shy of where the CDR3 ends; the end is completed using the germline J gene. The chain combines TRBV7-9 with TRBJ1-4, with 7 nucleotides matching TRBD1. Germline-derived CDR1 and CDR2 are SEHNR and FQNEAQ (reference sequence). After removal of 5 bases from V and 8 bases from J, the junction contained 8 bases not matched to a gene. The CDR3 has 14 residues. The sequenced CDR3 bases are TGTGCCAGCAGCCTTCAGACAGGGAACGAAAAA. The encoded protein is CASSLQTGNEK. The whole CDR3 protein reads CASSLQTGNEKLFF.

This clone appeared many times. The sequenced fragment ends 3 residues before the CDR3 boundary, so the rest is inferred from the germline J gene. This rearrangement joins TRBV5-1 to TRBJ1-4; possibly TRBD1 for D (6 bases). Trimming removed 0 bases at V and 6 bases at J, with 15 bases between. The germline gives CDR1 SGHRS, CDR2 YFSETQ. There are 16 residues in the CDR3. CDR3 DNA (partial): TGCGCCAGCAGCTTGGCTAGGGGCAGGGGTCATGAAAAA. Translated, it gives CASSLARGRGHEK. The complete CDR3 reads CASSLARGRGHEKLFF.

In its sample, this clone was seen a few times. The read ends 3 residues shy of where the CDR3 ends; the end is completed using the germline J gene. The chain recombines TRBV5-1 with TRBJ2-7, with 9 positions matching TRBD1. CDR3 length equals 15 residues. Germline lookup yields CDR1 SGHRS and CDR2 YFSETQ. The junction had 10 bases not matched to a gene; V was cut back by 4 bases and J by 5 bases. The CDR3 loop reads CASSPGLDRGNEQYF. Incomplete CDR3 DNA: TGCGCCAGCAGCCCGGGCCTCGACAGGGGGAACGAG. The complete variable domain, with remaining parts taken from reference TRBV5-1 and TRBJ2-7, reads KAGVTQTPRYLIKTRGQQVTLSCSPISGHRSVSWYQQTPGQGLQFLFEYFSETQRNKGNFPGRFSGRQFSNSRSEMNVSTLELGDSALYLCASSPGLDRGNEQYFGPGTRLTVT.

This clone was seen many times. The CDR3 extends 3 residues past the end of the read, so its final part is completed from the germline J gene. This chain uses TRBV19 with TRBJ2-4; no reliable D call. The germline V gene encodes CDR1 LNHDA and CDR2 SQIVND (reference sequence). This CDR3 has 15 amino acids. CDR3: CASSASGRFLVIQYF. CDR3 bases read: TGTGCCAGTAGCGCTTCAGGCCGCTTTCTCGTAATT.

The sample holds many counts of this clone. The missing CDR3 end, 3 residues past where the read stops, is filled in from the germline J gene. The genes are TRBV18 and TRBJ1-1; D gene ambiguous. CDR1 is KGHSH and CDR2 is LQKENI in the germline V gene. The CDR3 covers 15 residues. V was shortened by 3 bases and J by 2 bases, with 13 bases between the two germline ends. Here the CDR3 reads CASSPVNSRNTEAFF. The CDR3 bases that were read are TGTGCCAGCTCACCGGTCAACAGCCGAAACACTGAA. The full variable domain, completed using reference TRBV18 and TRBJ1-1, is NAGVMQNPRHLVRRRGQEARLRCSPMKGHSHVYWYRQLPEEGLKFMVYLQKENIIDESGMPKERFSAEFPKEGPSILRIQQVVRGDSAAYFCASSPVNSRNTEAFFGQGTRLTVV.

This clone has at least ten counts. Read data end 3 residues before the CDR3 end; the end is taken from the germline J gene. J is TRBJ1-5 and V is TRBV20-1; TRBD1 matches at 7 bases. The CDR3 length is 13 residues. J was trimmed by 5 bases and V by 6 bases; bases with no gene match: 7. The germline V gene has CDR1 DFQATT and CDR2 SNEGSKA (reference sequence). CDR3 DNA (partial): TGCAGTGCAGAAAACAGGGGATATCAGCCC. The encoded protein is CSAENRGYQP. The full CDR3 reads CSAENRGYQPQHF.

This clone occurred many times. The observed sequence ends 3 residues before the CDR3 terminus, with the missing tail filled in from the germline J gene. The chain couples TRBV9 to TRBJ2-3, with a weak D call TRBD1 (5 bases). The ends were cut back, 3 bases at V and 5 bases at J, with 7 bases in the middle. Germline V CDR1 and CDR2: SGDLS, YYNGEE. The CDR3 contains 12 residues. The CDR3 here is CASSAGIDTQYF. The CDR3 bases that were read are TGTGCCAGCAGCGCAGGGATAGATACG. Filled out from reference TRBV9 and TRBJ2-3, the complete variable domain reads DSGVTQTPKHLITATGQRVTLRCSPRSGDLSVYWYQQSLDQGLQFLIQYYNGEERAKGNILERFSAQQFPDLHSELNLSSLELGDSALYFCASSAGIDTQYFGPGTRLTVL.

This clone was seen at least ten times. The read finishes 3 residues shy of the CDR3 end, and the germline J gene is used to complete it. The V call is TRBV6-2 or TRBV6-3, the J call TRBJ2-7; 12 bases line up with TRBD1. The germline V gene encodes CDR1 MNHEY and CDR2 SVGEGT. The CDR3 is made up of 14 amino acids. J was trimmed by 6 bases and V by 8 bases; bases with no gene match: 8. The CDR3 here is CASGKGQGAFEQYF. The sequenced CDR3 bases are TGTGCCAGCGGAAAGGGACAGGGGGCATTCGAG.